This TCR beta chain was recorded in a study of blood T cell repertoires in COVID-19. Study in general: T cells, B-cell-depleted T cells, or PBMCs provided the cDNA or gDNA that served as material.

Authors' methods: Reference gene primer amplification gave nucleated cell count estimates. TCRdb keeps only in-frame clones here, not all; method: immunoSEQ multiplex PCR. D and trimming come from the DNA, and the V and J calls and clone size come from that table. Here the sample spans more than 350,000 clones, more than 70% being singletons. Unmatched junction bases numbered 3, after V lost 3 bases and J lost 3 bases. In germline, CDR1 is SEHNR, CDR2 FQNEAQ (reference sequence). CDR3 length: 14 amino acids. Sequenced: peripheral blood. The gene calls are TRBV7-9 and TRBJ2-5, with 8 nucleotides matching TRBD1. The sequence came from a woman aged 25 to 45 with COVID-19, enrolled during active disease. CDR3 region: CASSFTTGEETQYF. The CDR3 bases are TGTGCCAGCAGCTTTACGACAGGGGAAGAGACCCAGTACTTC.